Included here is one TCR beta chain sequence, with context. The entry originates in a study of CD8 T cells in ankylosing spondylitis. The length of the CDR3 is 15 residues. V was pared by 5 bases and J by 3 bases, with 7 bases of the junction left unmatched. The V gene's germline CDR1 is SGHVS and CDR2 FNYEAQ. TCRdb independently ran MiXCR on the 5' RACE reads; one entry per CDR3 protein. The table has a few hundred thousand distinct CDR3 sequences, 20% seen once. This clonotype was sampled from a male donor with ankylosing spondylitis or in good health (not recorded which). Material: blood, either unsorted or a sorted T cell fraction (not recorded which). This chain connects TRBV7-6 to TRBJ2-3; 8 bases match TRBD2. CDR3 in amino acids: CASSRLLAETDTQYF. The CDR3 nucleotides read TGTGCCAGCAGCCGTCTACTAGCGGAGACAGATACGCAGTATTTT.